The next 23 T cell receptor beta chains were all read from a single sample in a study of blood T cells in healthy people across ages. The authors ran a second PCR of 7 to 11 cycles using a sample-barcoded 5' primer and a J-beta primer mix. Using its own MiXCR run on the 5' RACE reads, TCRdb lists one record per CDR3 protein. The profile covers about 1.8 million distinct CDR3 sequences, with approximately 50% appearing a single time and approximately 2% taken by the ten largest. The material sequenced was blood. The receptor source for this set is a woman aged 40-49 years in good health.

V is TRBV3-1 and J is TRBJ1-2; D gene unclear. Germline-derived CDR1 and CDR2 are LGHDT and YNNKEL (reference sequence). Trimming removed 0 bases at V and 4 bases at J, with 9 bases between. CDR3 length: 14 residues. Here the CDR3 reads CASSQDSAAYGYTF. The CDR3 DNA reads TGTGCCAGCAGCCAAGACTCGGCAGCCTATGGCTACACCTTC.

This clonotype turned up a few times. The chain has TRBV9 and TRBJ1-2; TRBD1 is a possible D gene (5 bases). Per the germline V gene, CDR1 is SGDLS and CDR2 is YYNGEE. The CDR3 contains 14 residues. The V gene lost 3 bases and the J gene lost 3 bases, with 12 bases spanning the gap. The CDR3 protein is CASSDADSYYGYTF. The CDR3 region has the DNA TGTGCCAGCAGCGATGCCGACAGCTACTATGGCTACACCTTC.

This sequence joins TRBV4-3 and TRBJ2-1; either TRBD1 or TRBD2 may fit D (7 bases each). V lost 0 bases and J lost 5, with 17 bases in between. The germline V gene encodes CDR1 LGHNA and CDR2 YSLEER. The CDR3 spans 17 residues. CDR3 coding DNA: TGCGCCAGCAGCCAAGAACGACCAGGGGGGGAGGACAATGAGCAGTTCTTC. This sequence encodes CASSQERPGGEDNEQFF.

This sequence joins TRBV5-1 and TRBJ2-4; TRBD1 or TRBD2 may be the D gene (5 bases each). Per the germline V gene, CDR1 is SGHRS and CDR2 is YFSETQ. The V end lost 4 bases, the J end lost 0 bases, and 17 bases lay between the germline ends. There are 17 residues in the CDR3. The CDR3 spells CASSPGPLSLAKNIQYF. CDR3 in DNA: TGCGCCAGCAGCCCGGGACCTCTATCTTTAGCCAAAAACATTCAGTACTTC.

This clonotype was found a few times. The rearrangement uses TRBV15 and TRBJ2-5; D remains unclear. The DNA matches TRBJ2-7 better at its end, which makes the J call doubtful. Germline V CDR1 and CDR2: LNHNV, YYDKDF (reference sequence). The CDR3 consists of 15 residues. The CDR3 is CATSRESRGGAEQYF. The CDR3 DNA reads TGTGCCACCAGCAGAGAGTCTCGTGGCGGAGCCGAGCAGTACTTC.

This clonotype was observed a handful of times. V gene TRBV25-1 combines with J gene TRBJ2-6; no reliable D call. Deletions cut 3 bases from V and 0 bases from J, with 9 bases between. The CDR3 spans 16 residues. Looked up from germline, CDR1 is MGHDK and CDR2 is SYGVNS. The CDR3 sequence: CASSEGWPSGANVLTF. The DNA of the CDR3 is TGTGCCAGCAGTGAGGGGTGGCCCTCTGGGGCCAACGTCCTGACTTTC.

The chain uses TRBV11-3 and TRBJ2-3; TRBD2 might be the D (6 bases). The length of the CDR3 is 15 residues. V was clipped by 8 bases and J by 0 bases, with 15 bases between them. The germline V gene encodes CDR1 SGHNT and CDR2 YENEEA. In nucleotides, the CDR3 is TGTGCCAGCGGAAGGGGAGGAGGTAGCACAGATACGCAGTATTTT. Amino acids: CASGRGGGSTDTQYF.

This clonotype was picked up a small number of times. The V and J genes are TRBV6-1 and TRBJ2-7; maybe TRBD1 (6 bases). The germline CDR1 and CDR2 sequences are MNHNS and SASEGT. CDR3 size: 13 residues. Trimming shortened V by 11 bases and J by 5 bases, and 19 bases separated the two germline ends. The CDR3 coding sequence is TGTGCCCTGAAGGCAGGGGCGGAGAACGAGCAGTACTTC. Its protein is CALKAGAENEQYF.

This CDR3 reads CASSIQRGVDTQYF. The CDR3 nucleotides are TGTGCCAGCAGCATCCAGCGCGGAGTAGATACGCAGTATTTT. The V gene is TRBV7-6, the J gene TRBJ2-3; D not certain. V was trimmed by 5 bases and J by 5 bases, leaving 14 bases between them. The CDR3 contains 14 residues. CDR1 and CDR2 (germline): SGHVS, FNYEAQ.

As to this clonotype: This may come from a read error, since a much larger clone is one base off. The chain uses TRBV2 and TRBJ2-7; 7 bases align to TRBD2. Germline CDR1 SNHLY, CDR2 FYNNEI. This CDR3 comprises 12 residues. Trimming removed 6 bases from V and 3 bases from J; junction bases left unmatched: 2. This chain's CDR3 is CASRGDYYEQYF. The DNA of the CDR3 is TGTGCCAGCAGGGGGGACTACTACGAGCAGTACTTC. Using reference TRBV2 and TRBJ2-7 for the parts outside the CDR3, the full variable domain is EPEVTQTPSHQVTQMGQEVILRCVPISNHLYFYWYRQILGQKVEFLVSFYNNEISEKSEIFDDQFSVERPDGSNFTLKIRSTKLEDSAMYFCASRGDYYEQYFGPGTRLTVT.

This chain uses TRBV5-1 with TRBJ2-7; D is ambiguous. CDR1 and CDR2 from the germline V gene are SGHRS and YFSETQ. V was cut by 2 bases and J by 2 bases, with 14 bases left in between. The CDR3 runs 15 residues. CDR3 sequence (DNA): TGCGCCAGCAGCTTTGCCCCTGGCAGTCCCTACGAGCAGTACTTC. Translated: CASSFAPGSPYEQYF.

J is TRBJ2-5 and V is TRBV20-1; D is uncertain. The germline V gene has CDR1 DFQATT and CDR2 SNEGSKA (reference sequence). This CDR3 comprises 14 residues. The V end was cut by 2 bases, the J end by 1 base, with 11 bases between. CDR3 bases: TGCAGTGCTAGAAGAACAGAAATCCAAGAGACCCAGTACTTC. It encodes CSARRTEIQETQYF.

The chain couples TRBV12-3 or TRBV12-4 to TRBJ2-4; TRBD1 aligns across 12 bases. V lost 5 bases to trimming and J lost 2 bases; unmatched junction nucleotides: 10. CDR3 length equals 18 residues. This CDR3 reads CASSPKYGTGGPKNIQYF. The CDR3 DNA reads TGTGCCAGCAGTCCAAAATATGGGACAGGGGGCCCCAAAAACATTCAGTACTTC.

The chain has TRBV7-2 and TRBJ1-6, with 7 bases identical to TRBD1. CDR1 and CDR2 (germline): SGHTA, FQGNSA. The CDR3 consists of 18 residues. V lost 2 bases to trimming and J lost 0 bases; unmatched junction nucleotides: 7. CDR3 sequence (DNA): TGTGCCAGCAGCTTAAGGGGACAGAGCCTCTCCTATAATTCACCCCTCCACTTT. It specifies CASSLRGQSLSYNSPLHF.

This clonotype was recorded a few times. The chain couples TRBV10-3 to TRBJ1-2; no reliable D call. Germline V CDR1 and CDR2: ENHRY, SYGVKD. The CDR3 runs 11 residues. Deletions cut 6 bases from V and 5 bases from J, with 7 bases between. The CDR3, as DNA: TGTGCCATCAGCAAGGGATATGGCTACACCTTC. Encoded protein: CAISKGYGYTF.

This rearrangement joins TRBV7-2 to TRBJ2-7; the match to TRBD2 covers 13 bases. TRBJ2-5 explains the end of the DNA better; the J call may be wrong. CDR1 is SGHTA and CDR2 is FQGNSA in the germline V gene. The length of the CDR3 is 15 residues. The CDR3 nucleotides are TGTGCCAGCAGACCCACTAGCGGGGGGGCAGAGACCCAGTACTTC. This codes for CASRPTSGGAETQYF.

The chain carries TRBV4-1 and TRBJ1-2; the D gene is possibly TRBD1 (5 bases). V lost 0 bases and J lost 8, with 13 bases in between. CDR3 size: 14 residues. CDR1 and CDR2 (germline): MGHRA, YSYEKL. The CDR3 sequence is CASSQDTGSGGYTF. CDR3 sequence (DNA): TGCGCCAGCAGCCAAGATACAGGATCCGGAGGCTACACCTTC.

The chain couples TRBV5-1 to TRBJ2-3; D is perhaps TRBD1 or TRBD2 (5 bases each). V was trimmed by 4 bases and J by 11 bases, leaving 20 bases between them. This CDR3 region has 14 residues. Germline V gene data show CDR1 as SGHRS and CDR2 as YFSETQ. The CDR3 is CASSHPRDPFGQYF. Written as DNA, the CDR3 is TGCGCCAGCAGCCACCCCCGGGACCCATTTGGGCAGTATTTT. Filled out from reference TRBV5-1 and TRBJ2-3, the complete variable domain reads KAGVTQTPRYLIKTRGQQVTLSCSPISGHRSVSWYQQTPGQGLQFLFEYFSETQRNKGNFPGRFSGRQFSNSRSEMNVSTLELGDSALYLCASSHPRDPFGQYFGPGTRLTVL.

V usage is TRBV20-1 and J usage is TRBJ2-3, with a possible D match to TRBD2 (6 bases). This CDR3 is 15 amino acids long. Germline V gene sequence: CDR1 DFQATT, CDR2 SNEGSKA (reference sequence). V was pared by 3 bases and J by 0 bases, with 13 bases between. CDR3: CSARPAAGSTDTQYF. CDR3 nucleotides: TGCAGTGCTAGGCCGGCGGCGGGGAGCACAGATACGCAGTATTTT.

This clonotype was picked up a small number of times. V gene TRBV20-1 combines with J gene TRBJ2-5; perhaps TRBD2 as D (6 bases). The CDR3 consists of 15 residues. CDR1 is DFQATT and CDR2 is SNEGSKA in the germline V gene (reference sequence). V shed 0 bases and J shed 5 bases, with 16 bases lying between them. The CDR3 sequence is CSARDRVVGGETQYF. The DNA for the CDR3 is TGCAGTGCTAGAGATAGGGTAGTTGGGGGGGAGACCCAGTACTTC.

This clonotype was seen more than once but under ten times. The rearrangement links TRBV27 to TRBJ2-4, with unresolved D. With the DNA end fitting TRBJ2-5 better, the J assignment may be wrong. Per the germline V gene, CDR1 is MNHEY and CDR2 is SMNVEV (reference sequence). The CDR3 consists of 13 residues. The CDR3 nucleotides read TGTGCCAGCAGTTTATCGAACAGTGAGACCCAGTACTTC. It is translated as CASSLSNSETQYF.

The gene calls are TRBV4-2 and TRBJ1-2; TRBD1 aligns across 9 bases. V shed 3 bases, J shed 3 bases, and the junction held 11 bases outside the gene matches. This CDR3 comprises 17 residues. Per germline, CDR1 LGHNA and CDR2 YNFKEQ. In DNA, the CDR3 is TGTGCCAGCAGCCATCCCTACCCTGGACAGGGGCACTATGGCTACACCTTC. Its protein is CASSHPYPGQGHYGYTF.

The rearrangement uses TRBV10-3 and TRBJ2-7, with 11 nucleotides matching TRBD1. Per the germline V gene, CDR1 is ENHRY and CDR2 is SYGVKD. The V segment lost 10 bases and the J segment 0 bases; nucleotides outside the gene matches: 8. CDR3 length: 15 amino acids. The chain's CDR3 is CATMRGQGGSYEQYF. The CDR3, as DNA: TGTGCCACCATGCGGGGACAGGGGGGCTCCTACGAGCAGTACTTC.